This TCR beta chain was recovered during a study of regulatory T cells in long-lasting Graves disease. Sequencing libraries for TCR beta were prepared with iRepertoire HTBI primers and Arm-PCR of CDR3 regions. TCRdb reanalysed the multiplex PCR reads using MiXCR and keeps one entry per CDR3 protein. In the table there are 700,000 or so distinct CDR3 sequences, 30% of which are singletons. Documented time point: persistent/refractory GD, antithyroid drugs over 5 years with positive TRAb. Making the TCR library involved RNA that had been extracted from PBMCs. This clonotype was found many times. The specimen comprised peripheral blood mononuclear cells (PBMCs), sampled when the disease was refractory, from a patient treated with antithyroid drugs. This TCR was recovered from a female donor with Graves disease.

DNA for the CDR3: TGTGCCAGCAGTGCCACAGGACCCGCCTTGAGGGGCTACACCTTC. Translating it yields CASSATGPALRGYTF. This sequence joins TRBV27 and TRBJ1-2; maybe TRBD1 (5 bases). Looked up from germline, CDR1 is MNHEY and CDR2 is SMNVEV (reference sequence). Trimming pared 5 bases from V and 8 bases from J, leaving 21 bases between. The CDR3 runs to 15 residues.